The 24 T cell receptor beta chains below come from one sample, sequenced in a study of T cell repertoires in cytomegalovirus infection. These receptors have no identified antigens. A single record per CDR3 protein comes from TCRdb applying MiXCR to the reads. The sample contains a few hundred thousand distinct CDR3 sequences, under 45% of which appear only once. Sequencing was performed on cultured PBMCs, taken from culture after CMV antigen stimulation. These receptors all come from a human donor in good health (CMV status not recorded). Some clones in this sample may be carry-over from other donors' samples.

The chain recombines TRBV7-8 with TRBJ2-7, with 10 bases identical to TRBD2. Germline V gives CDR1 SGHVS, CDR2 FQNEAQ. Losses at the gene ends were 5 bases for V and 6 bases for J; bases not matched to a gene: 13. The CDR3 totals 16 residues. CDR3 residues: CASSPPIRLAGAEQYF. CDR3 nucleotides: TGTGCCAGCAGCCCCCCAATTAGGCTAGCGGGGGCCGAGCAGTACTTC.

This clonotype was recorded many times. The chain couples TRBV7-2 to TRBJ2-5; maybe TRBD2 (6 bases). The V and J ends lost 6 bases and 2 bases respectively, with 13 bases between them. Germline CDR1 is SGHTA and CDR2 is FQGNSA. The CDR3 sequence is 14 residues long. CDR3 nucleotide sequence: TGTGCCAGCAGAGAACCGGGACTTCAAGAGACCCAGTACTTC. Amino acids: CASREPGLQETQYF.

This clonotype occurred a few times. The V gene is TRBV7-2, the J gene TRBJ2-7; TRBD2 might be the D (5 bases). The CDR3 has 14 residues. Germline V gives CDR1 SGHTA, CDR2 FQGNSA. Trimming took 3 bases from V and 3 from J, leaving 12 bases between them. The CDR3 reads CASSFLGRVYEQYF. The CDR3 bases are TGTGCCAGCAGCTTTCTTGGGCGGGTCTACGAGCAGTACTTC. The variable domain in full, completed from reference TRBV7-2 and TRBJ2-7, reads GAGVSQSPSNKVTEKGKDVELRCDPISGHTALYWYRQSLGQGLEFLIYFQGNSAPDKSGLPSDRFSAERTGGSVSTLTIQRTQQEDSAVYLCASSFLGRVYEQYFGPGTRLTVT.

This clonotype has just one count. The chain has TRBV6-1 and TRBJ1-5; a possible D gene is TRBD1 (5 bases). Germline CDR1 is MNHNS and CDR2 is SASEGT. Between the trimmed V and J ends, which lost 4 bases and 0 bases, there was a span of 13 bases. The CDR3 has 16 amino acids. CDR3 nucleotide sequence: TGTGCCAGCAGTGCACGAGGAGGGGATAGCAATCAGCCCCAGCATTTT. Translated, it gives CASSARGGDSNQPQHF.

The rearrangement links TRBV20-1 to TRBJ2-7, with D possibly being TRBD2 (6 bases). V lost 2 bases and J 1 base, leaving 12 bases between the germline ends. The germline CDR1 and CDR2 sequences are DFQATT and SNEGSKA (reference sequence). The CDR3 extends over 14 amino acids. The CDR3 reads CSARRWGVSYEQYF. CDR3 nucleotides: TGCAGTGCTAGAAGGTGGGGGGTGTCCTACGAGCAGTACTTC.

The rearrangement uses TRBV12-3 or TRBV12-4 and TRBJ1-1; D is unclear. This CDR3 region has 11 residues. Trimming pared 6 bases from V and 10 bases from J, leaving 12 bases between. The chain's CDR3 is CASRMEFGAFF. The DNA for the CDR3 is TGTGCCAGCAGAATGGAGTTTGGAGCTTTCTTT.

This sequence joins TRBV12-3 or TRBV12-4 and TRBJ1-5, with no clear D. This CDR3 spans 14 amino acids. Trimming took 4 bases from V and 4 from J, leaving 11 bases between them. The DNA of the CDR3 is TGTGCCAGCAGTTACCGCGCAGGAAATCAGCCCCAGCATTTT. This codes for CASSYRAGNQPQHF.

V is TRBV28 and J is TRBJ2-7; tentative D call: TRBD2 (6 bases). The CDR3 loop spans 14 amino acids. Trimming took off 7 bases at V and 6 bases at J, with 19 bases between the two ends. Germline V CDR1 and CDR2: MDHEN, SYDVKM. In DNA, the CDR3 is TGTGCCAGCACAGATACTTTCCGGGGGTTCGAGCAGTACTTC. It yields the protein CASTDTFRGFEQYF. Using reference TRBV28 and TRBJ2-7 for the parts outside the CDR3, the full variable domain is DVKVTQSSRYLVKRTGEKVFLECVQDMDHENMFWYRQDPGLGLRLIYFSYDVKMKEKGDIPEGYSVSREKKERFSLILESASTNQTSMYLCASTDTFRGFEQYFGPGTRLTVT.

The chain couples TRBV7-2 to TRBJ2-7; D call uncertain. Trimming took 2 bases from V and 3 from J, leaving 11 bases between them. CDR1 is SGHTA and CDR2 is FQGNSA in the germline V gene. There are 14 residues in the CDR3. The CDR3 DNA reads as TGTGCCAGCAGCTTATCTCCAGCCGTCTACGAGCAGTACTTC. Protein sequence: CASSLSPAVYEQYF.

The rearrangement joins TRBV6-1 to TRBJ2-6, with D uncertain. CDR3 length equals 14 residues. The germline gives CDR1 MNHNS, CDR2 SASEGT. V lost 7 bases and J lost 1, with 8 bases in between. The CDR3: CASTKRSGANVLTF. DNA for the CDR3: TGTGCCAGCACCAAGAGGTCTGGGGCCAACGTCCTGACTTTC.

This clonotype has more than one count but fewer than ten. V is TRBV5-1 and J is TRBJ1-4, with D tentatively TRBD1 (5 bases). The V end lost 4 bases, the J end lost 1 base, and 14 bases lay between the germline ends. Looked up from germline, CDR1 is SGHRS and CDR2 is YFSETQ. CDR3 length: 16 residues. The CDR3: CASSTGRGVTNEKLFF. Written as DNA, the CDR3 is TGCGCCAGCAGCACTGGTAGGGGAGTAACTAATGAAAAACTGTTTTTT.

V is TRBV2 and J is TRBJ2-2; D is perhaps TRBD1 or TRBD2 (5 bases each). V lost 2 bases and J lost 9, with 13 bases in between. Germline CDR1 and CDR2: SNHLY and FYNNEI. The CDR3 is 14 residues long. The CDR3 region is CASSEFKGTWELFF. Written as DNA, the CDR3 is TGTGCCAGCAGTGAATTTAAGGGGACCTGGGAGCTGTTTTTT.

This clonotype was seen more than once but under ten times. This rearrangement joins TRBV7-2 to TRBJ2-2, with D maybe TRBD2 (7 bases). The ends were cut back, 1 base at V and 7 bases at J, with 16 bases in the middle. The CDR3 has 16 residues. CDR1 and CDR2 from the germline V gene are SGHTA and FQGNSA. The CDR3 loop is CASSLVGGARSGELFF. DNA for the CDR3: TGTGCCAGCAGCTTAGTTGGGGGGGCCAGGAGCGGGGAGCTGTTTTTT.

This chain links TRBV7-9 with TRBJ1-2; 9 nucleotides agree with TRBD1. This CDR3 is 16 amino acids long. In germline, CDR1 is SEHNR, CDR2 FQNEAQ (reference sequence). V lost 0 bases and J lost 8; bases outside the gene matches: 10. CDR3: CASSLAGQGPQLGYTF. The DNA for the CDR3 is TGTGCCAGCAGCTTAGCGGGACAGGGCCCCCAACTGGGCTACACCTTC.

This chain links TRBV5-6 with TRBJ1-6, with 10 positions matching TRBD1. Trimming cost V 4 bases and J 5 bases; bases outside gene matches: 6. From germline, CDR1 is SGHDT and CDR2 YYEEEE. The CDR3 runs to 16 residues. DNA for the CDR3: TGTGCCAGCAGCGATTCCGGGACAGGGGATAATTCACCCCTCCACTTT. This sequence encodes CASSDSGTGDNSPLHF.

The sample holds a few counts of this clonotype. This rearrangement joins TRBV10-3 to TRBJ2-3; the D gene is possibly TRBD2 (5 bases). V lost 4 bases to trimming and J lost 4 bases, with 9 bases between them. Germline V gene lookup returns CDR1 ENHRY and CDR2 SYGVKD. The CDR3 has 13 amino acids. CDR3 residues: CAISGARADTQYF. In DNA, the CDR3 is TGTGCCATCAGTGGCGCGAGGGCAGATACGCAGTATTTT.

This clonotype was detected once. The V call is TRBV5-1, the J call TRBJ2-2; tentative D call: TRBD1 (6 bases). Germline V gives CDR1 SGHRS, CDR2 YFSETQ. V gave up 5 bases and J gave up 0 bases, with 14 bases separating them. This CDR3 comprises 16 residues. In nucleotides, the CDR3 is TGCGCCAGCAGTCGAGAGGGGGACCCGAACACCGGGGAGCTGTTTTTT. Protein product: CASSREGDPNTGELFF.

The chain joins TRBV28 to TRBJ1-5; no firm D call. The CDR3 is 18 amino acids. The V and J ends lost 6 bases and 0 bases respectively, with 21 bases between them. Germline V gives CDR1 MDHEN, CDR2 SYDVKM. The CDR3 protein is CASRGLKGSGYSNQPQHF. The DNA of the CDR3 is TGTGCCAGCAGGGGTTTGAAGGGATCGGGATATAGCAATCAGCCCCAGCATTTT.

This clonotype was seen more than once but under ten times. The rearrangement joins TRBV7-6 to TRBJ2-1; 12 bases match TRBD2. The CDR3 totals 16 residues. The V and J ends lost 2 bases and 4 bases, in that order; junction bases with no gene match: 3. The germline V gene encodes CDR1 SGHVS and CDR2 FNYEAQ. CDR3 DNA sequence: TGTGCCAGCAGCTTATCGGGGACTAGCGGGTACAATGAGCAGTTCTTC. Encoded protein: CASSLSGTSGYNEQFF.

This clonotype occurred a few times. The chain couples TRBV7-2 to TRBJ1-1; no reliable D call. CDR1 and CDR2 from the germline V gene are SGHTA and FQGNSA. The CDR3 length is 14 residues. The V gene lost 1 base and the J gene lost 2 bases, with 8 bases spanning the gap. In nucleotides, the CDR3 is TGTGCCAGCAGCTTAGTTGTAGCTAACACTGAAGCTTTCTTT. This encodes CASSLVVANTEAFF.

This clonotype was detected only a few times. The chain uses TRBV12-3 or TRBV12-4 and TRBJ2-6, with 7 positions matching TRBD1. This CDR3 contains 19 residues. Trimming at V came to 4 bases and at J to 0 bases, leaving 12 bases not matched to a gene. CDR3 residues: CASSWDSYTRGSGANVLTF. The CDR3, as DNA: TGTGCCAGCAGTTGGGACAGCTATACTCGGGGCTCTGGGGCCAACGTCCTGACTTTC.

The chain recombines TRBV7-6 with TRBJ2-5; D is unclear. V lost 5 bases, J lost 3 bases, and 7 bases lay in between. The CDR3 covers 12 residues. The germline V gene encodes CDR1 SGHVS and CDR2 FNYEAQ. The CDR3 sequence: CASSRAKETQYF. DNA for the CDR3: TGTGCCAGCAGCCGTGCCAAAGAGACCCAGTACTTC.

This clonotype showed up just a few times. The rearrangement links TRBV7-6 to TRBJ2-2, with D hard to call. CDR3 length: 17 residues. CDR1 is SGHVS and CDR2 is FNYEAQ in the germline V gene. V was trimmed by 2 bases and J by 1 base, leaving 14 bases between them. This CDR3 reads CASSLLGGQKNTGELFF. The CDR3 DNA is TGTGCCAGCAGCTTACTTGGTGGGCAGAAGAACACCGGGGAGCTGTTTTTT.

V is TRBV2 and J is TRBJ2-7; D remains ambiguous. The V gene lost 8 bases and the J gene lost 3 bases, with 8 bases spanning the gap. The length of the CDR3 is 11 residues. Germline CDR1 and CDR2: SNHLY and FYNNEI. The CDR3 here is CASAAYYEQYF. The CDR3 DNA reads TGTGCCAGCGCAGCCTACTACGAGCAGTACTTC. Full variable domain (remainder filled in from reference TRBV2 and TRBJ2-7): EPEVTQTPSHQVTQMGQEVILRCVPISNHLYFYWYRQILGQKVEFLVSFYNNEISEKSEIFDDQFSVERPDGSNFTLKIRSTKLEDSAMYFCASAAYYEQYFGPGTRLTVT.